Shown below are 23 T cell receptor beta chains from a single sample sequenced in a study of cytomegalovirus exposure and HLA in healthy donors (dated by TCRdb to about 2017). The library was prepared using the immunoSEQ multiplex PCR assay. The multiplex PCR relied on a mix of 60 forward primers for TCR Vbeta segments and 13 reverse primers for TCR Jbeta segments. Not all clones reach the TCRdb copy of this immuneACCESS table, which keeps in-frame sequences only. Checked studies attribute under half of the gap to unresolved V genes and leave the rest unexplained. Counted in this sample were 140,000 to 150,000 clones; 65% to 85% of them appeared once. The ten biggest clones cover about 3.7% of the sample. Sequencing was performed on PBMCs. The source is a male donor in good health and CMV-seronegative.

The chain is built from TRBV6-1 and TRBJ2-2; weak D call: TRBD1 (6 bases). The germline V and J ends were trimmed by 2 bases and 7 bases, with 14 bases remaining between them. The CDR3 is 15 amino acids. CDR1 is MNHNS, CDR2 SASEGT, per germline. CDR3 DNA sequence: TGTGCCAGCAGTGAAAATATCAGGGGCCACGGGGAGCTGTTTTTT. Its protein is CASSENIRGHGELFF.

This chain links TRBV7-9 with TRBJ2-7; TRBD1 matches 8 bases. CDR1 is SEHNR, CDR2 FQNEAQ, per germline (reference sequence). The CDR3 loop spans 15 amino acids. V shed 3 bases, J shed 2 bases, and the junction held 6 bases outside the gene matches. The CDR3 loop reads CASSLGGTGAYEQYF. The CDR3 DNA follows: TGTGCCAGCAGCTTGGGCGGGACAGGAGCCTACGAGCAGTACTTC.

The gene calls are TRBV6-5 and TRBJ1-5; D uncertain. Trimming took off 6 bases at V and 0 bases at J, with 6 bases between the two ends. The CDR3 extends over 13 amino acids. Germline V gene data show CDR1 as MNHEY and CDR2 as SVGAGI. The CDR3 bases are TGTGCCAGCAGACTTTTTAGCAATCAGCCCCAGCATTTT. Its protein is CASRLFSNQPQHF.

The CDR3, as DNA: TGTGCCAGCAGCTCTTGGCGGGGACAGGGGACTTACGAGCAGTACTTC. Translation: CASSSWRGQGTYEQYF. The gene calls are TRBV7-9 and TRBJ2-5, with TRBD1 matching 10 bases. With the DNA end fitting TRBJ2-7 better, the J assignment may be wrong. The CDR3 contains 16 residues. Looked up from germline, CDR1 is SEHNR and CDR2 is FQNEAQ (reference sequence).

This chain joins TRBV11-2 and TRBJ2-3, with TRBD2 identical over 9 bases. In germline, CDR1 is SGHAT, CDR2 FQNNGV. This CDR3 is built from 16 residues. V lost 6 bases to trimming and J lost 1 base; unmatched junction nucleotides: 8. The CDR3 loop is CASRHQTSGRTDTQYF. The CDR3 DNA reads as TGTGCCAGCAGACACCAGACTAGCGGACGCACAGATACGCAGTATTTT.

The chain has TRBV7-2 and TRBJ2-7; D is undetermined. Germline lookup yields CDR1 SGHTA and CDR2 FQGNSA. This CDR3 has 13 amino acids. V was shortened by 0 bases and J by 3 bases, with 6 bases between the two germline ends. The CDR3 DNA reads as TGTGCCAGCAGCTTAGCTGGCGGCTACGAGCAGTACTTC. Its protein is CASSLAGGYEQYF.

The table lists this clone with a count of one. V is TRBV2 and J is TRBJ2-1; 10 nucleotides align to TRBD2. Germline assignment: CDR1 SNHLY and CDR2 FYNNEI. With 6 bases clipped from V and 9 bases from J, the junction kept 11 bases outside the gene matches. CDR3 length: 15 residues. The CDR3 coding sequence is TGTGCCAGCAGGAAAACCAGCGGGGGGGCGGGTGAGCAGTTCTTC. Translation gives CASRKTSGGAGEQFF.

The chain joins TRBV7-9 to TRBJ1-1; maybe TRBD1 (6 bases). Germline values: CDR1 SEHNR, CDR2 FQNEAQ (reference sequence). The CDR3 runs to 14 residues. V lost 5 bases and J lost 2, with 12 bases in between. The CDR3 region is CASSRQVLNTEAFF. The CDR3 bases are TGTGCCAGCAGCAGACAGGTCTTAAACACTGAAGCTTTCTTT.

This clone occurred a few times. The chain joins TRBV5-1 to TRBJ2-3; D unresolved. This CDR3 contains 14 residues. Germline V gene data show CDR1 as SGHRS and CDR2 as YFSETQ. V lost 5 bases and J 1 base, leaving 11 bases between the germline ends. DNA of the CDR3: TGCGCCAGCAGTTCACGACTGGGCACAGATACGCAGTATTTT. Translating it yields CASSSRLGTDTQYF.

V usage is TRBV9 and J usage is TRBJ2-1; 7 nucleotides align to TRBD2. V trimming: 4 bases; J trimming: 4 bases; junction bases outside the gene matches: 8. Germline V gene sequence: CDR1 SGDLS, CDR2 YYNGEE. The CDR3 runs to 15 residues. The CDR3 region is CASSPLALGYNEQFF. The CDR3 region has the DNA TGTGCCAGCAGCCCACTAGCGCTGGGATACAATGAGCAGTTCTTC.

The chain employs TRBV27 and TRBJ2-1; perhaps TRBD1 as D (6 bases). The germline CDR1 and CDR2 sequences are MNHEY and SMNVEV (reference sequence). The CDR3 runs to 15 residues. V lost 6 bases, J lost 8 bases, and 20 bases lay in between. CDR3: CASSLSDRQVHEQFF. The CDR3 DNA is TGTGCCAGCAGCCTTTCTGACAGGCAAGTTCATGAGCAGTTCTTC.

This clone showed up just a few times. The chain joins TRBV19 to TRBJ2-2; 8 bases are shared with TRBD1. With V trimmed by 5 bases and J by 6 bases, 8 bases remained unmatched. The CDR3 spans 15 residues. Germline V gene sequence: CDR1 LNHDA, CDR2 SQIVND (reference sequence). The CDR3 region is CASSARTGFSGELFF. The CDR3 nucleotides are TGTGCCAGTAGTGCCCGGACAGGGTTTTCCGGGGAGCTGTTTTTT.

The V call is TRBV7-8, the J call TRBJ2-4; D is unresolved. Trimming pared 4 bases from V and 0 bases from J, leaving 10 bases between. The V gene's germline CDR1 is SGHVS and CDR2 FQNEAQ. CDR3 length: 15 amino acids. CDR3 sequence (DNA): TGTGCCAGCAGCTATTCTAGGATAGCCAAAAACATTCAGTACTTC. This gives the protein CASSYSRIAKNIQYF.

In this sample, this clone turned up once. This CDR3 is CASSVGGGGNQPQHF. DNA of the CDR3: TGTGCCAGCAGCGTAGGAGGGGGCGGCAATCAGCCCCAGCATTTT. The rearrangement joins TRBV9 to TRBJ1-5, with TRBD1 identical over 7 bases. Germline V gene lookup returns CDR1 SGDLS and CDR2 YYNGEE. CDR3 length: 15 residues. J was trimmed by 2 bases and V by 0 bases; bases with no gene match: 2.

This clone was seen just once. The chain is built from TRBV18 and TRBJ2-7; D possibly corresponds to TRBD2 (6 bases). Deletions cut 3 bases from V and 1 base from J, with 13 bases between. CDR1 KGHSH and CDR2 LQKENI come from the germline V gene. This CDR3 region has 15 residues. The chain's CDR3 is CASSPRGSASYEQYF. The CDR3 DNA is TGTGCCAGCTCACCCCGGGGGTCCGCGTCCTACGAGCAGTACTTC. The whole variable domain, filled in from reference TRBV18 and TRBJ2-7, reads NAGVMQNPRHLVRRRGQEARLRCSPMKGHSHVYWYRQLPEEGLKFMVYLQKENIIDESGMPKERFSAEFPKEGPSILRIQQVVRGDSAAYFCASSPRGSASYEQYFGPGTRLTVT.

The chain combines TRBV27 with TRBJ1-1; weak D call: TRBD1 (5 bases). This CDR3 region has 10 residues. The germline V and J ends were trimmed by 11 bases and 6 bases, with 10 bases remaining between them. The germline V gene encodes CDR1 MNHEY and CDR2 SMNVEV (reference sequence). DNA for the CDR3: TGTGCCGCGGGGGAGCCTGAAGCTTTCTTT. The encoded protein is CAAGEPEAFF.

V is TRBV9 and J is TRBJ2-7, with D possibly TRBD1 on 5 matching bases. Trimming took 3 bases from V and 0 from J, leaving 7 bases between them. The CDR3 is 13 amino acids. Germline V gives CDR1 SGDLS, CDR2 YYNGEE. The CDR3 region has the DNA TGTGCCAGCAGCGGACAGAGCTCCTACGAGCAGTACTTC. Translating it yields CASSGQSSYEQYF.

This rearrangement joins TRBV4-2 to TRBJ2-1, with a tentative D call TRBD2 (5 bases). CDR1 is LGHNA and CDR2 is YNFKEQ in the germline V gene. V dropped 1 base and J dropped 3 bases, with 13 bases sitting between them. This CDR3 comprises 16 residues. This CDR3 is CASSQVGADYYNEQFF. The DNA of the CDR3 is TGTGCCAGCAGCCAAGTGGGAGCCGACTACTACAATGAGCAGTTCTTC.

The rearrangement joins TRBV29-1 to TRBJ2-5, with TRBD2 as a possible D gene (6 bases). Germline V CDR1 and CDR2: SQVTM, ANQGSEA. The CDR3 runs to 13 residues. V was shortened by 4 bases and J by 0 bases, with 9 bases between the two germline ends. CDR3 residues: CSVVGGDQETQYF. In nucleotides, the CDR3 is TGCAGCGTTGTAGGAGGGGACCAAGAGACCCAGTACTTC.

The chain carries TRBV7-2 and TRBJ1-2; tentative D call: TRBD1 (6 bases). V was clipped by 4 bases and J by 6 bases, with 12 bases between them. The CDR3 length is 13 residues. Germline V gene lookup returns CDR1 SGHTA and CDR2 FQGNSA. CDR3 loop: CASSWRGANGYTF. CDR3 nucleotides: TGTGCCAGCAGCTGGCGGGGGGCTAATGGCTACACCTTC. The full variable domain, with the rest looked up from reference TRBV7-2 and TRBJ1-2, is GAGVSQSPSNKVTEKGKDVELRCDPISGHTALYWYRQSLGQGLEFLIYFQGNSAPDKSGLPSDRFSAERTGGSVSTLTIQRTQQEDSAVYLCASSWRGANGYTFGSGTRLTVV.

The chain is built from TRBV18 and TRBJ2-2, with D tentatively TRBD2 (5 bases). This CDR3 contains 16 residues. Germline CDR1 KGHSH, CDR2 LQKENI. The V end was cut by 3 bases, the J end by 0 bases, with 11 bases between. CDR3 region: CASSPFGNTNTGELFF. Written as DNA, the CDR3 is TGTGCCAGCTCACCCTTCGGGAATACGAACACCGGGGAGCTGTTTTTT.

This chain joins TRBV10-3 and TRBJ2-7; 10 bases fit TRBD2. This CDR3 is 14 amino acids long. Germline lookup yields CDR1 ENHRY and CDR2 SYGVKD. Trimming removed 10 bases from V and 2 bases from J; junction bases left unmatched: 8. The CDR3 loop reads CATTTSGQTYEQYF. CDR3 in DNA: TGTGCCACGACGACTAGCGGGCAAACCTACGAGCAGTACTTC.

The rearrangement joins TRBV10-2 to TRBJ2-2; TRBD2 matches at 15 bases. The CDR3 runs 16 residues. V gave up 10 bases and J gave up 0 bases; unmatched junction bases: 3. Germline CDR1 and CDR2: WSHSY and SAAADI. Here the CDR3 reads CATRTSGGANTGELFF. CDR3 DNA: TGCGCCACCAGGACTAGCGGGGGGGCGAACACCGGGGAGCTGTTTTTT.